A few counts support the clone carrying this T cell receptor beta chain. The antigen is not known. V lost 2 bases and J 5 bases, leaving 6 bases between the germline ends. Germline CDR1 reads SGHTA; CDR2 reads FQGNSA. The CDR3 extends over 13 amino acids. The treatment here: around 19 received Ad26.COV2.S at low or high dose, single or two shots; 5 received placebo; per-sample allocation not given. Collection of the samples took place on day 63 after the first injection of vaccine or placebo. This record belongs to a study of Ad26.COV2.S vaccination and SARS-CoV-2 variants. At the level of the study: It was the COV1001 Ad26.COV2.S trial arm that included the donor.

Clones were read by immunoSEQ multiplex PCR, and TCRdb kept only the in-frame ones, dropping some. The repertoire consists of about 260,000 clones, with approximately 88% occurring once and the leading ten covering under 3%. Study-level results: Considerable breadth of spike-specific CD8+ and CD4+ T cell responses has reportedly been documented following vaccination. The TCR-based breadth and depth measures might underestimate overall T cell responses.

The material sequenced was peripheral blood, taken in a trial of Ad26.COV2.S vaccine versus placebo. This TCR was sampled from a person between 18 and 59 years old who received the Ad26.COV2.S COVID-19 vaccine or a placebo. The gene calls are TRBV7-2 and TRBJ1-4; no reliable D call. The CDR3 nucleotides read TGTGCCAGCAGCTTAAGGGTGAATGAAAAACTGTTTTTT. Its translation: CASSLRVNEKLFF.